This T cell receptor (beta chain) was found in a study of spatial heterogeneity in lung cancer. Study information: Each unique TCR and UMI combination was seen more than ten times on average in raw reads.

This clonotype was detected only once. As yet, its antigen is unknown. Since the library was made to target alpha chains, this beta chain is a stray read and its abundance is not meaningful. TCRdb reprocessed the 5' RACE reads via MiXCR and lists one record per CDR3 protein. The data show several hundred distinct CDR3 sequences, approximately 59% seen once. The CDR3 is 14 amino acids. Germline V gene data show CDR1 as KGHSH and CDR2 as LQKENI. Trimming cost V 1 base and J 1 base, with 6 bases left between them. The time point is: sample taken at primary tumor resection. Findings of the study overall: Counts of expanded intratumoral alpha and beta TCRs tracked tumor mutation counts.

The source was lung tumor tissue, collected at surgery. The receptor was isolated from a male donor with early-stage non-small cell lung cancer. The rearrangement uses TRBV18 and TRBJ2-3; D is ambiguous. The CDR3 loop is CASSPLDGTDTQYF. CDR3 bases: TGTGCCAGCTCACCACTGGACGGCACAGATACGCAGTATTTT.